These T cell receptor beta chains were read from a single sample in a study of blood T cell repertoires in COVID-19. Clones were read by immunoSEQ multiplex PCR, and TCRdb kept only the in-frame ones, dropping some. The sample carries under 150,000 clones, 80% recorded once. Sequencing was carried out using peripheral blood. These receptors all stem from a man in his fifties or sixties with active or convalescent COVID-19. The CDR3 runs from the conserved cysteine through the conserved F or W. The D gene is left open where the match is weak. Rows may omit the clone size; those that give it use once, few, many or a size class.

d_call clone_size j_call v_call cdr3_nt cdr3_aa
NA NA TRBJ2-7 TRBV10-3 TGTGCCATCAGTGGGCGATTTAGCGAGAGCTCCTACGAGCAGTACTTC CAISGRFSESSYEQYF
TRBD2 NA TRBJ2-1 TRBV6-2/TRBV6-3 TGTGCCAGCAGTTACCTCCCATCTAGCGGTTACAATGAGCAGTTCTTC CASSYLPSSGYNEQFF
NA NA TRBJ2-2 TRBV29-1 TGCAGCGTTGAAGGGGGACGCGGGATCTTCGGTGCCCCCGGGGAGCTGTTTTTT CSVEGGRGIFGAPGELFF
NA NA TRBJ2-2 TRBV27 TGTGCCAGCAGTTTAAACGGCAGGGTAATCACCGGGGAGCTGTTTTTT CASSLNGRVITGELFF
NA NA TRBJ2-1 TRBV6-2/TRBV6-3 TGTGCCAGCAGTTTCCACAGGGACGGGGCCTTCCTTGGGGGTGAGCAGTTCTTC CASSFHRDGAFLGGEQFF
NA NA TRBJ1-5 TRBV2 TGTGCCAGCACCGGACAGATCCAAAGCAATCAGCCCCAGCATTTT CASTGQIQSNQPQHF
TRBD1 NA TRBJ1-2 TRBV19 TGTGCCAGTAGAGCCGGGACAGGGGGTAGCTATGGCTACACCTTC CASRAGTGGSYGYTF
NA once TRBJ2-7 TRBV7-8 TGTGCCAGCAGCCCTTCCTACGAGCAGTACTTC CASSPSYEQYF
NA NA TRBJ1-2 TRBV6-5 TGTGCCAGCAGCGCTACCTGGACTGGCAACTATGGCTACACCTTC CASSATWTGNYGYTF
NA once TRBJ1-1 TRBV5-1 TGCGCCAGCAGCCTGGGGCGGTGGAACACTGAAGCTTTCTTT CASSLGRWNTEAFF